The subject of this entry is one TCR beta chain. These data come from a study of T cell changes during pregnancy in multiple sclerosis. Sequenced by immunoSEQ multiplex PCR; TCRdb stores in-frame clones only, minus some. Of approximately 100,000 clones listed, 90% to 95% are singletons. This CDR3 is 16 amino acids long. The germline V and J ends were trimmed by 1 base and 0 bases, with 10 bases remaining between them. Germline CDR1 SGHVS, CDR2 FNYEAQ. The sample here was peripheral blood, taken in the second trimester of pregnancy. The chain links TRBV7-6 to TRBJ1-3; no reliable D call. The clonotype originates from a female donor with multiple sclerosis, enrolled in a pregnancy study. The CDR3 sequence is CASSLGGVSSGNTIYF. The DNA of the CDR3 is TGTGCCAGCAGCTTAGGCGGCGTTAGCTCTGGAAACACCATATATTTT.